The 9 T cell receptor beta chains reported below all come from one sample, sequenced in a study of T cell responses to AZD1222 COVID-19 vaccine. TCRdb keeps only in-frame clones here, not all; method: immunoSEQ multiplex PCR. The repertoire includes more than 85,000 clones, approximately 94% of them detected once, and 2.5% to 3.5% sits in the top ten. The source was peripheral blood, collected 28 days after the second AZD1222 dose. These receptors all come from an adult who received the AZD1222 COVID-19 vaccine.

The DNA of the CDR3 is TGTGCCAGCTCCGCGGGACAGGGAGGAACTGAAGCTTTCTTT. Amino acids: CASSAGQGGTEAFF. The chain recombines TRBV18 with TRBJ1-1; TRBD1 matches at 9 bases. CDR1 and CDR2 (germline): KGHSH, LQKENI. The CDR3 consists of 14 residues. The V segment lost 6 bases and the J segment 5 bases; nucleotides outside the gene matches: 7.

This chain links TRBV15 with TRBJ2-1; 8 nucleotides agree with TRBD1. V dropped 5 bases and J dropped 7; count of bases not matched to a gene: 4. Germline CDR1 and CDR2: LNHNV and YYDKDF (reference sequence). The CDR3 is 13 residues long. Here the CDR3 reads CATSPDRDNEQFF. The CDR3 DNA reads TGTGCCACCAGCCCGGACAGGGATAATGAGCAGTTCTTC.

The chain uses TRBV2 and TRBJ1-2; D not resolved. CDR1 SNHLY and CDR2 FYNNEI come from the germline V gene. The CDR3 sequence is 13 residues long. The ends were cut back, 5 bases at V and 14 bases at J, with 21 bases in the middle. CDR3 nucleotide sequence: TGTGCCAGCAGTCACAAACGGCCGGAGCTTGAAACCTTC. It specifies CASSHKRPELETF.

This clone has only one observation. The CDR3 DNA is TGCGCCAGCAGCCAGGAGACTAGCGGGGGGTTCATCTTGAGGGATGAGCAGTTCTTC. Translated, it gives CASSQETSGGFILRDEQFF. The V and J genes are TRBV4-1 and TRBJ2-1; TRBD2 agrees at 13 bases. With V trimmed by 3 bases and J by 8 bases, 16 bases remained unmatched. Looked up from germline, CDR1 is MGHRA and CDR2 is YSYEKL. The length of the CDR3 is 19 residues.

V is TRBV5-6 and J is TRBJ1-2; a weak D match, TRBD1 (5 bases). CDR3 length equals 12 residues. CDR1 and CDR2 (germline): SGHDT, YYEEEE. Trimming removed 4 bases at V and 4 bases at J, with 8 bases between. CDR3 residues: CASSPRGYGYTF. CDR3 coding DNA: TGTGCCAGCAGCCCTAGGGGCTATGGCTACACCTTC.

The chain's CDR3 is CASGLILGQGWDEQYF. For the CDR3, the DNA is TGTGCTAGTGGTTTGATTCTCGGGCAGGGATGGGACGAGCAGTACTTC. V gene TRBV12-5 combines with J gene TRBJ2-7, with D maybe TRBD1 (5 bases). The CDR3 covers 16 residues. Germline V lookup: CDR1 LGHNT, CDR2 FRNRAP. V was pared by 2 bases and J by 5 bases, with 19 bases between.

This clone was counted once. In DNA, the CDR3 is TGTGCCAGTAGTATCTGGTCAGGGAATGAAAAACTGTTTTTT. Amino acid sequence: CASSIWSGNEKLFF. This sequence joins TRBV19 and TRBJ1-4, with D possibly TRBD1 on 5 matching bases. The CDR3 covers 14 residues. Germline assignment: CDR1 LNHDA and CDR2 SQIVND (reference sequence). Trimming stripped 3 bases from V and 5 bases from J, with 10 bases between. The variable domain in full, with the rest retrieved from reference TRBV19 and TRBJ1-4, is DGGITQSPKYLFRKEGQNVTLSCEQNLNHDAMYWYRQDPGQGLRLIYYSQIVNDFQKGDIAEGYSVSREKKESFPLTVTSAQKNPTAFYLCASSIWSGNEKLFFGSGTQLSVL.

The chain combines TRBV11-3 with TRBJ1-1; D remains unclear. CDR1 and CDR2 (germline): SGHNT, YENEEA. The V and J ends lost 1 base and 0 bases respectively, with 3 bases between them. The CDR3 covers 13 residues. CDR3 region: CASSLAVNTEAFF. The CDR3 bases are TGTGCCAGCAGCTTAGCGGTGAACACTGAAGCTTTCTTT.

This CDR3 reads CASSVSDLTEAFF. The CDR3 DNA reads as TGTGCCAGCAGCGTAAGCGACCTCACTGAAGCTTTCTTT. The V gene is TRBV9, the J gene TRBJ1-1, with D hard to call. CDR1 is SGDLS, CDR2 YYNGEE, per germline. V was pared by 1 base and J by 4 bases, with 8 bases between. The CDR3 loop spans 13 amino acids.